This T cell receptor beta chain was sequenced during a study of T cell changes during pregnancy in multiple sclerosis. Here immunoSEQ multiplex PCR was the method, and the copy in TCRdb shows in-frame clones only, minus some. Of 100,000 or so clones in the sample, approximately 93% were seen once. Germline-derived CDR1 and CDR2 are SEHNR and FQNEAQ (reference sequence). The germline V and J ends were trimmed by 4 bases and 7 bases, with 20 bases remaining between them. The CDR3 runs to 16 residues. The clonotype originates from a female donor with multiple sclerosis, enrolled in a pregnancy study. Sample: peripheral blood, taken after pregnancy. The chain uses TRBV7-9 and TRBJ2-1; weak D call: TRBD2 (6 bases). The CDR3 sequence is CASSSNSGPKTNEQFF. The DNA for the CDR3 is TGTGCCAGCAGCTCAAATAGCGGCCCGAAGACGAATGAGCAGTTCTTC. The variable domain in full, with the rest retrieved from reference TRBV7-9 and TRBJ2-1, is DTGVSQNPRHKITKRGQNVTFRCDPISEHNRLYWYRQTLGQGPEFLTYFQNEAQLEKSRLLSDRFSAERPKGSFSTLEIQRTEQGDSAMYLCASSSNSGPKTNEQFFGPGTRLTVL.